Shown below are 20 T cell receptor beta chains from a single sample sequenced in a study of shared clonotypes between healthy human individuals. Data came from immunoSEQ multiplex PCR; TCRdb stores just in-frame clones and leaves some out. Of roughly 1.4 million clones listed, approximately 98.5% are singletons. The source material was naive CD4+ T cells sorted from blood. Subset reported: CD45RA+ positively selected. These receptors all stem from a man aged 30 to 39 in good health.

The chain is built from TRBV20-1 and TRBJ2-1, with 8 bases matching TRBD2. The CDR3 runs 11 residues. The ends lost 3 bases at V and 15 bases at J; junction bases unmatched: 7. Germline CDR1 reads DFQATT; CDR2 reads SNEGSKA (reference sequence). In DNA, the CDR3 is TGCAGTGCTAGTCGTAGCGGGGTATCGTTCTTC. Its protein is CSASRSGVSFF.

V and J are TRBV30 and TRBJ2-3; tentatively, D is TRBD2 (6 bases). Trimming pared 0 bases from V and 3 bases from J, leaving 13 bases between. The length of the CDR3 is 15 residues. Germline V gene data show CDR1 as GTSNPN and CDR2 as SVGIG (reference sequence). The CDR3 nucleotides read TGTGCCTGGAGTGTAGGTGGGAGCGGGACAGATACGCAGTATTTT. Translation: CAWSVGGSGTDTQYF.

The V and J genes are TRBV6-6 and TRBJ1-1, with 8 bases matching TRBD1. The CDR3 extends over 14 amino acids. The trim removed 5 bases at V and 4 bases at J, leaving 6 bases unmatched. Germline V gives CDR1 MNHNY, CDR2 SVGAGI (reference sequence). The CDR3 reads CASSARTGGTEAFF. CDR3 coding DNA: TGTGCCAGCAGTGCGCGAACAGGGGGCACTGAAGCTTTCTTT.

This chain links TRBV5-4 with TRBJ2-3, with a weak D call TRBD2 (5 bases). The germline V gene has CDR1 SGHNT and CDR2 YYREEE (reference sequence). Trimming removed 0 bases at V and 4 bases at J, with 15 bases between. This CDR3 has 16 residues. CDR3 DNA sequence: TGTGCCAGCAGCTTGGACGAGGGAATTTCCGCAGATACGCAGTATTTT. Residues: CASSLDEGISADTQYF.

V gene TRBV6-5 combines with J gene TRBJ2-5; D gene uncertain. V was shortened by 2 bases and J by 7 bases, with 5 bases between the two germline ends. The CDR3 covers 11 residues. Germline V gene lookup returns CDR1 MNHEY and CDR2 SVGAGI. Here the CDR3 reads CASSYIGTQYF. CDR3 DNA: TGTGCCAGCAGTTACATCGGGACCCAGTACTTC.

The chain carries TRBV4-1 and TRBJ2-1; TRBD1 might be the D (6 bases). There are 15 residues in the CDR3. The germline V gene encodes CDR1 MGHRA and CDR2 YSYEKL. V lost 2 bases, J lost 0 bases, and 8 bases lay in between. DNA of the CDR3: TGCGCCAGCAGCCAAACAGGGCGCTCCTACAATGAGCAGTTCTTC. This translates into CASSQTGRSYNEQFF.

The rearrangement joins TRBV5-8 to TRBJ2-4; TRBD1 aligns across 9 bases. The length of the CDR3 is 15 residues. Germline CDR1 reads SGHTS; CDR2 reads YDEGEE. J lost 4 bases, V lost 4 bases, and 6 bases had no gene match. CDR3 DNA sequence: TGTGCCAGCAGCCCCACCGGACAGGGGAAAAACATTCAGTACTTC. This codes for CASSPTGQGKNIQYF.

The rearrangement links TRBV5-1 to TRBJ2-2; 14 bases line up with TRBD2. Germline loops: CDR1 SGHRS, CDR2 YFSETQ. There are 17 residues in the CDR3. Losses at the gene ends were 0 bases for V and 6 bases for J; bases not matched to a gene: 4. The CDR3 protein is CASSLGLAGGLPGELFF. For the CDR3, the DNA is TGCGCCAGCAGCTTGGGACTAGCGGGAGGGCTCCCCGGGGAGCTGTTTTTT.

This clone is a singleton in its sample. This chain links TRBV7-6 with TRBJ2-5; D not certain. Trimming stripped 1 base from V and 0 bases from J, with 12 bases between. The germline V gene encodes CDR1 SGHVS and CDR2 FNYEAQ. The CDR3 totals 16 residues. CDR3 coding DNA: TGTGCCAGCAGCTTAGGGATCGCGATAGACCAAGAGACCCAGTACTTC. Translating it yields CASSLGIAIDQETQYF.

V and J are TRBV5-1 and TRBJ1-3; D is unclear. Trimming took 0 bases from V and 0 from J, leaving 10 bases between them. This CDR3 region has 16 residues. Per the germline V gene, CDR1 is SGHRS and CDR2 is YFSETQ. CDR3 DNA: TGCGCCAGCAGCTTGGGGCCAATCGGCTCTGGAAACACCATATATTTT. Translated, it gives CASSLGPIGSGNTIYF.

CDR3 bases: TGCAGCGTTGCAGGCAGGGGAGGGAATGAGCAGTTCTTC. This gives the protein CSVAGRGGNEQFF. The rearrangement uses TRBV29-1 and TRBJ2-1; possible D gene TRBD2, 7 bases. This CDR3 region has 13 residues. From germline, CDR1 is SQVTM and CDR2 ANQGSEA. V was cut by 4 bases and J by 7 bases, with 14 bases left in between.

The chain has TRBV6-5 and TRBJ2-1, with unresolved D. The CDR3 loop spans 10 amino acids. CDR1 is MNHEY and CDR2 is SVGAGI in the germline V gene. The ends were cut back, 7 bases at V and 6 bases at J, with 4 bases in the middle. The CDR3 loop reads CASNINEQFF. In nucleotides, the CDR3 is TGTGCCAGCAACATCAATGAGCAGTTCTTC.

Turning to this clone: The same CDR3 can be traced to other DNA sequences in this sample. The chain combines TRBV5-1 with TRBJ1-3, with D unclear. V was clipped by 0 bases and J by 1 base, with 5 bases between them. CDR1 and CDR2 from the germline V gene are SGHRS and YFSETQ. The CDR3 is made up of 14 amino acids. The CDR3 sequence: CASSLASSGNTIYF. The CDR3 nucleotides read TGCGCCAGCAGCTTGGCTTCTTCTGGAAACACCATATATTTT.

The chain links TRBV19 to TRBJ2-7; 8 positions agree with TRBD2. This CDR3 comprises 14 residues. CDR1 is LNHDA and CDR2 is SQIVND in the germline V gene (reference sequence). The trim removed 8 bases at V and 5 bases at J, leaving 11 bases unmatched. CDR3 sequence (DNA): TGTGCCAGTCGTACCCGGGGGGGGCGCGACGAGCAGTACTTC. Residues: CASRTRGGRDEQYF. Based on the CDR3 plus reference TRBV19 and TRBJ2-7, the full variable domain is DGGITQSPKYLFRKEGQNVTLSCEQNLNHDAMYWYRQDPGQGLRLIYYSQIVNDFQKGDIAEGYSVSREKKESFPLTVTSAQKNPTAFYLCASRTRGGRDEQYFGPGTRLTVT.

The chain has TRBV6-1 and TRBJ1-2; the D gene is possibly TRBD1 (5 bases). Germline V gene lookup returns CDR1 MNHNS and CDR2 SASEGT. There are 13 residues in the CDR3. Trimming cost V 6 bases and J 12 bases, with 20 bases left between them. The CDR3 sequence: CASSQGEGLDDTF. The CDR3 bases are TGTGCCAGCAGCCAAGGCGAGGGGCTAGACGACACCTTC.

This rearrangement joins TRBV4-3 to TRBJ2-7; D may be TRBD2 (5 bases). V lost 5 bases and J lost 7, with 18 bases in between. The CDR3 is 14 residues long. Germline CDR1 reads LGHNA; CDR2 reads YSLEER. This CDR3 is CASSTQAARGEQYF. In DNA form, the CDR3 reads TGCGCCAGCAGCACTCAGGCGGCAAGAGGGGAGCAGTACTTC.

The CDR3 spells CASSLGGLAGGPYEQYF. The CDR3 DNA reads as TGTGCCAGCAGCCTGGGGGGACTAGCGGGAGGGCCCTACGAGCAGTACTTC. V usage is TRBV5-4 and J usage is TRBJ2-7; 16 positions match TRBD2. V lost 4 bases and J lost 2; bases outside the gene matches: 6. Germline V gene lookup returns CDR1 SGHNT and CDR2 YYREEE (reference sequence). The length of the CDR3 is 17 residues.

This clone has a single count. The chain recombines TRBV10-3 with TRBJ1-2; D uncertain. The CDR3 loop spans 12 amino acids. CDR1 and CDR2 from the germline V gene are ENHRY and SYGVKD. V was pared by 2 bases and J by 6 bases, with 7 bases between. The CDR3 DNA sequence: TGTGCCATCAGTGAGATAAGGGATGGCTACACCTTC. The encoded protein is CAISEIRDGYTF.

Comment on this clone: The identical CDR3 is also encoded by other nucleotide sequences in the sample. J is TRBJ2-7 and V is TRBV27; possibly TRBD1 or TRBD2 for D (5 bases each). From germline, CDR1 is MNHEY and CDR2 SMNVEV (reference sequence). CDR3 length: 13 amino acids. Trimming removed 8 bases from V and 3 bases from J, with 14 bases in between. This CDR3 reads CASSLNGGYEQYF. The CDR3 DNA sequence: TGTGCCAGCTCGCTTAATGGGGGCTACGAGCAGTACTTC.

This chain joins TRBV7-3 and TRBJ2-7, with D maybe TRBD2 (5 bases). The CDR3 spans 17 residues. V lost 1 base to trimming and J lost 0 bases, with 16 bases between them. Germline V gene data show CDR1 as SGHTA and CDR2 as FQGTGA. The CDR3 nucleotides read TGTGCCAGCAGCTTAATCCCCTGGAGCGGAAGCTCCTACGAGCAGTACTTC. This encodes CASSLIPWSGSSYEQYF.